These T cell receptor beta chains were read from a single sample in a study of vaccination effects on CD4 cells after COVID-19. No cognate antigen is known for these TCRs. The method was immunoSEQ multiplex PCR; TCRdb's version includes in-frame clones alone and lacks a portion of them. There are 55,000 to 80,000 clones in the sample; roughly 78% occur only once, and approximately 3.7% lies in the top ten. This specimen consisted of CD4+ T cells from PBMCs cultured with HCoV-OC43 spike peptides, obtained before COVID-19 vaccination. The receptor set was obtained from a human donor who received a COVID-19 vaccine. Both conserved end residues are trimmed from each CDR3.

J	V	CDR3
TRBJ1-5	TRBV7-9	ASSLASGPGPQH
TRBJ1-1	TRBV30	AWNLQGAGTEAF
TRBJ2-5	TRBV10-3	AISEFLPGQGDETQY
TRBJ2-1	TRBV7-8	ASSLEGRGRSSYNEQF
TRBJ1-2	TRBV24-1	ATSEGYGYT
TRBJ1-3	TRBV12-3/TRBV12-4	ASSFLAGYTIY
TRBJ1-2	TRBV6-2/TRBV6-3	ASSYSGYGYT
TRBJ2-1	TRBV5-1	ASSLGSGGAYNEQF
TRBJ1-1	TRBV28	ASRKTGRPEAF
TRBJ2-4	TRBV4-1	ASSHPQVANIQY
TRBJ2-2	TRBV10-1	ASSANRGGNTGELF
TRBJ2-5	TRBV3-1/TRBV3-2	ASSQAETQY
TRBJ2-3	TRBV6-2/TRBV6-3	ASSVPHRTDTQY
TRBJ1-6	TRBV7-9	ASSLAYRFDSPLH
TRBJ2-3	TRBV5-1	ASSHPTSGGAISTDTQY
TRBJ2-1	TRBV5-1	ASSGGTGGPPGEQF
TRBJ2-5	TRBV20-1	SASRQETQY
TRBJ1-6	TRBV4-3	ASSQLEKMDRDTSPLH
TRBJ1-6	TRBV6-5	ASNGGGTSSPLH
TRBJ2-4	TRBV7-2	ASSLASGGLAKNIQY
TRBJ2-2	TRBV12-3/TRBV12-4	ASSLQDTGELF
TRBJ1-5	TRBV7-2	ASSLDRLSNQPQH
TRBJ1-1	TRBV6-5	ASSSGTLAEAF
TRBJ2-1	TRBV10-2	ASSGLAGAKWEQF
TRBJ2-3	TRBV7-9	ASSAGTGDTQY
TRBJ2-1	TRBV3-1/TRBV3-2	ASRRSGTGNEQF
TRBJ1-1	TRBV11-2	ASSRWAELYTEAF
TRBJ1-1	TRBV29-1	SVEKDNQNTEAF
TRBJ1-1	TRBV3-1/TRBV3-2	ASSPTGTGVNTEAF
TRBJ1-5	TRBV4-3	ASSQERGNQPQH
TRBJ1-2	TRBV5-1	ASSWDRGLGYT
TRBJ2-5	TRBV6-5	ASTQDSLQETQY